This TCR beta chain was sequenced during a study of blood T cell repertoires in COVID-19. Overall study context: The study drew acute and convalescent COVID-19 samples from the United States, Italy and Spain. Nucleic acid was either cDNA or gDNA, and it came from T cells, B-cell-depleted T cells, or PBMCs.

Recruitment covered fewer than 25 US areas and drew participants whose ages spanned about 18 to 100 years. Germline CDR1 and CDR2: SGHNT and YYREEE (reference sequence). V was shortened by 1 base and J by 5 bases, with 7 bases between the two germline ends. CDR3 size: 12 residues. Source study methods: Quantification of nucleated cells was approximated via reference gene primer amplification. Using immunoSEQ multiplex PCR, the repertoire was profiled, and TCRdb retains in-frame clones only, with some absent. The D gene and trimming were derived from the DNA, and the V and J assignments and clone size from that table. The repertoire holds approximately 260,000 clones, with about 81% as singletons.

The sample was PBMCs or T cells enriched from blood (not recorded which). V and J are TRBV5-4 and TRBJ2-7; the D gene is possibly TRBD1 (5 bases). The TCR originated in a young man with acute COVID-19. DNA for the CDR3: TGTGCCAGCAGCTTGCAGGGCCACGAGCAGTACGTC. Translation gives CASSLQGHEQYV.